Included here is one T cell receptor beta chain sequence, with context. This clonotype was detected only a few times. Its antigen is not yet known. No quality values exist for individual bases; no much larger clone is one base distant. Sequencing was carried out with an Illumina HiSeq 1500. The public reads were run again by TCRdb, first through fastp at Q25 and then through MiXCR, and only productive beta chains were kept. Rows merge per CDR3 protein into single entries with the most common DNA and genes. In all, the sample holds about 490,000 distinct CDR3 sequences, and more than 15% of those were seen once. In total, the top ten clones hold 20% to 30% of the sample. The data were taken from a study of T cell repertoires in cytomegalovirus infection (dated by TCRdb to about 2019). Study-wide context: Donor HLA type was relevant to the analysis, because carriage of CMV infection together with the matching HLA type was indicated by public TCR beta signatures. What the study reported, not specific to this receptor: Cumulative frequency of public TCR beta family members discriminated carriers of CMV infection plus the relevant HLA type in this cohort and an independent approximately 370-donor cohort. The ex vivo response was dominated by HLA-C-restricted CMV-specific TCR beta clonotypes, and the single most frequent clonotype in two of eight donors was supplied by these HLA-C-restricted clonotypes.

Taken from cysteine to phenylalanine, the CDR3 has 15 residues. The retained sequence is limited to the CDR3, 45 bases, with the frame set at the first base. For this chain, trimming is 0 bases at the V end and 4 bases at the J end, and the number of junction bases without a gene match is 4. CDR1 is given as SGHRS and CDR2 as YFSETQ, both from the germline V gene. The TCR was taken from a human donor in good health (CMV status not recorded). Some clones in this sample may be carry-over from other donors' samples. The chain employs TRBV5-1 and TRBJ2-3, and 8 bases in between align with TRBD2. The specimen sequenced was CD8+ T cells from PBMCs. The DNA sequence is given as TGCGCCAGCAGCTTGGGAGCGGGAGTTGCAGATACGCAGTATTTT. This yields the protein CASSLGAGVADTQYF.